The source of this TCR beta chain is a study of neoadjuvant anti-PD-1 for oral cavity cancer. Study summary: Patients mostly received three to four biweekly nivolumab doses at 3 mg/kg before surgery.

Libraries were prepared by immunoSEQ multiplex PCR; TCRdb keeps only in-frame clonotypes and omits some of them. This repertoire shows tens of thousands of clones, under 85% found once; its top ten account for roughly 2.6%. This CDR3 has 14 residues. Trimming shortened V by 4 bases and J by 0 bases, and 8 bases separated the two germline ends. Germline CDR1 LNHDA, CDR2 SQIVND (reference sequence). The chain joins TRBV19 to TRBJ2-3; D uncertain. The sequenced sample was PBMCs, obtained before nivolumab (anti-PD-1) treatment. This receptor was obtained from a person aged 40 to 85 with oral cavity squamous cell carcinoma. The CDR3 sequence: CASSNRASTDTQYF. CDR3 DNA sequence: TGTGCCAGTAGTAATCGGGCAAGCACAGATACGCAGTATTTT.